The source of this T cell receptor (beta chain) is a study of T cell responses to AZD1222 COVID-19 vaccine. Study-wide results and caveats: The breadth and depth of Spike-specific TCRs increased once two AZD1222 doses had been given. Along spike, vaccine-associated CD4 TCRs were found throughout, with dominance at 160-218 and 743-854. A mostly white British donor set with more females was recruited, and clonal diversity was possibly underestimated.

Second doses at about 4 or about 12 weeks were pooled. The method was immunoSEQ multiplex PCR; TCRdb's version includes in-frame clones alone and lacks a portion of them. The sample lists 150,000 to 200,000 clones, 85% to 95% occurring once. CDR1 SGHRS and CDR2 YFSETQ come from the germline V gene. The length of the CDR3 is 15 residues. Trimming at V came to 3 bases and at J to 6 bases, leaving 10 bases not matched to a gene. Points on this clone: Its cognate antigen is unknown.

The chain uses TRBV5-1 and TRBJ1-2; 8 bases agree with TRBD1. Sequenced material: peripheral blood, taken 28 days after the second AZD1222 dose. This clonotype was sampled from an adult who received the AZD1222 COVID-19 vaccine. This CDR3 is CASSSVAGGADGYTF. CDR3 DNA: TGCGCCAGCAGCTCCGTCGCAGGGGGCGCAGATGGCTACACCTTC.